What follows are 13 T cell receptor beta chains derived from one specimen sequenced in a study of cytomegalovirus exposure and HLA in healthy donors. PCR amplification relied on 60 Vbeta primers (plus 13 Jbeta primers). Sequencing was performed with immunoSEQ multiplex PCR; in TCRdb, only in-frame clones are kept and a portion is missing. The data show approximately 170,000 clones, about 71% seen once. Sequencing was done on a sample of PBMCs. The receptors shown here come from a woman aged 35 to 49 in good health and CMV-seropositive.

The rearrangement joins TRBV5-1 to TRBJ2-7; 7 bases line up with TRBD2. The CDR3 runs to 16 residues. J gave up 1 base and V 0 bases, and 7 bases lay outside the gene matches. Germline-derived CDR1 and CDR2 are SGHRS and YFSETQ. The DNA for the CDR3 is TGCGCCAGCAGCTTGGGAGGTAGCGGGCCTTCCTACGAGCAGTACTTC. Protein product: CASSLGGSGPSYEQYF.

This chain connects TRBV5-1 to TRBJ1-5; 10 bases fit TRBD1. V trimming: 4 bases; J trimming: 8 bases; junction bases outside the gene matches: 6. The V gene's germline CDR1 is SGHRS and CDR2 YFSETQ. The CDR3 is made up of 14 amino acids. In DNA, the CDR3 is TGCGCCAGCAGCCGACAGGGGGCGGACGAGCCCCAGCATTTT. This translates into CASSRQGADEPQHF. The full variable domain, in which reference TRBV5-1 and TRBJ1-5 provide the parts outside the CDR3, is KAGVTQTPRYLIKTRGQQVTLSCSPISGHRSVSWYQQTPGQGLQFLFEYFSETQRNKGNFPGRFSGRQFSNSRSEMNVSTLELGDSALYLCASSRQGADEPQHFGDGTRLSIL.

The chain employs TRBV29-1 and TRBJ2-5; TRBD1 agrees at 7 bases. The ends lost 0 bases at V and 7 bases at J; junction bases unmatched: 8. The CDR3 covers 14 residues. Germline CDR1 is SQVTM and CDR2 is ANQGSEA. The DNA for the CDR3 is TGCAGCGTTGAAGATCGTAACAGGGGTGGGACCCAGTACTTC. Translated: CSVEDRNRGGTQYF.

The chain joins TRBV28 to TRBJ2-2; 8 nucleotides line up with TRBD2. The CDR3 sequence is 15 residues long. V lost 6 bases, J lost 4 bases, and 7 bases stayed unmatched. Looked up from germline, CDR1 is MDHEN and CDR2 is SYDVKM. CDR3 sequence (DNA): TGTGCCAGCAGCACGGGGGGGGCCCGCACCGGGGAGCTGTTTTTT. It codes for CASSTGGARTGELFF.

This chain connects TRBV4-2 to TRBJ2-7, with 10 bases aligning to TRBD2. CDR3 size: 18 residues. Germline V gene data show CDR1 as LGHNA and CDR2 as YNFKEQ. J gave up 2 bases and V 1 base, and 11 bases lay outside the gene matches. The CDR3 coding sequence is TGTGCCAGCAGCCAAGTAGACCCCAGCGGGGGGGATCCCTACGAGCAGTACTTC. Amino acid sequence: CASSQVDPSGGDPYEQYF.

The rearrangement uses TRBV6-6 and TRBJ2-7; a possible D gene is TRBD2 (7 bases). V shed 6 bases and J shed 2 bases, with 17 bases lying between them. CDR3 size: 15 residues. In germline, CDR1 is MNHNY, CDR2 SVGAGI (reference sequence). The CDR3 DNA follows: TGTGCCAGCAGAGGAACGGGGGGACAAACCTACGAGCAGTACTTC. It yields the protein CASRGTGGQTYEQYF.

The CDR3 region has the DNA TGTGCCAGCAGCGTAGGTGTTCAGAACATGAACACTGAAGCTTTCTTT. It codes for CASSVGVQNMNTEAFF. This rearrangement joins TRBV9 to TRBJ1-1; D is unresolved. This CDR3 region has 16 residues. Germline V gene sequence: CDR1 SGDLS, CDR2 YYNGEE. Trimming took 0 bases from V and 0 from J, leaving 12 bases between them.

The V and J genes are TRBV10-3 and TRBJ1-2, with 9 bases lining up with TRBD1. Looked up from germline, CDR1 is ENHRY and CDR2 is SYGVKD. The CDR3 covers 14 residues. The V segment lost 0 bases and the J segment 4 bases; nucleotides outside the gene matches: 0. CDR3 sequence reads: CAISESTGGYGYTF. Here the CDR3 DNA reads TGTGCCATCAGTGAGTCGACAGGGGGCTATGGCTACACCTTC.

This chain connects TRBV19 to TRBJ2-7; TRBD1 agrees at 7 bases. This CDR3 has 15 amino acids. The germline V gene has CDR1 LNHDA and CDR2 SQIVND (reference sequence). After removal of 4 bases from V and 2 bases from J, the junction contained 8 bases not matched to a gene. The CDR3 loop is CASSTETGPPYEQYF. The CDR3 DNA reads as TGTGCCAGTAGTACTGAGACAGGGCCTCCCTACGAGCAGTACTTC.

V is TRBV25-1 and J is TRBJ2-7; 10 nucleotides align to TRBD2. V was pared by 6 bases and J by 0 bases, with 8 bases of the junction left unmatched. The CDR3 is 16 amino acids. Germline CDR1 MGHDK, CDR2 SYGVNS. The CDR3 protein is CASSHTGTSDSYEQYF. The CDR3 DNA reads TGTGCCAGCAGCCACACCGGGACTAGCGACTCCTACGAGCAGTACTTC.

This clone was seen a single time. The chain recombines TRBV5-6 with TRBJ1-5; perhaps TRBD1 as D (6 bases). Germline-derived CDR1 and CDR2 are SGHDT and YYEEEE. The CDR3 is 17 amino acids. V was trimmed by 0 bases and J by 0 bases, leaving 13 bases between them. Here the CDR3 DNA reads TGTGCCAGCAGCTTGGGGGGGCTAAGATATAGCAATCAGCCCCAGCATTTT. Its translation: CASSLGGLRYSNQPQHF. Full variable domain (rest looked up from reference TRBV5-6 and TRBJ1-5): DAGVTQSPTHLIKTRGQQVTLRCSPKSGHDTVSWYQQALGQGPQFIFQYYEEEERQRGNFPDRFSGHQFPNYSSELNVNALLLGDSALYLCASSLGGLRYSNQPQHFGDGTRLSIL.

The rearrangement uses TRBV7-2 and TRBJ1-2; D possibly corresponds to TRBD1 (5 bases). The germline V gene encodes CDR1 SGHTA and CDR2 FQGNSA. The CDR3 is 16 amino acids. Between the trimmed V and J ends, which lost 1 base and 2 bases, there was a span of 14 bases. DNA for the CDR3: TGTGCCAGCAGCTTAGATTTTTTGCCAGGGAACTATGGCTACACCTTC. Residues: CASSLDFLPGNYGYTF.

This clone was seen a handful of times. V gene TRBV6-6 combines with J gene TRBJ2-7; a weak D match, TRBD1 (5 bases). V was clipped by 6 bases and J by 0 bases, with 12 bases between them. Per the germline V gene, CDR1 is MNHNY and CDR2 is SVGAGI (reference sequence). This CDR3 contains 14 residues. The CDR3 DNA sequence: TGTGCCAGCAGCCTGACAGTTCCCTCCTACGAGCAGTACTTC. It codes for CASSLTVPSYEQYF.